One and the same sample provided the 5 T cell receptor beta chains below, sequenced in a study of low-dose radiotherapy and immunotherapy resistance in tumors. Gene-specific TRAV and TRBV primers were used for first-strand cDNA, covering alpha and beta chains. The TCRs were subjected to amplification over roughly 18 PCR cycles employing a constant-region primer in conjunction with a V-primer adapter. One entry per CDR3 protein results from TCRdb running MiXCR on the reads. Of 65,000 to 100,000 distinct CDR3 sequences listed, 18% are singletons. Time point of the sample: before trial treatment. This sample comprised PBMCs, obtained before treatment. Every receptor here comes from a male donor with prostate cancer.

This clonotype appeared many times. This chain connects TRBV29-1 to TRBJ1-2; 9 bases align to TRBD1. Germline loops: CDR1 SQVTM, CDR2 ANQGSEA. This CDR3 spans 16 amino acids. J was trimmed by 0 bases and V by 7 bases; bases with no gene match: 12. The CDR3 loop is CSATDRGRPANYGYTF. CDR3 nucleotide sequence: TGCAGCGCCACGGACAGGGGCCGACCCGCTAACTATGGCTACACCTTC.

V usage is TRBV27 and J usage is TRBJ2-1; 11 nucleotides agree with TRBD2. J gave up 4 bases and V 5 bases, and 13 bases lay outside the gene matches. This CDR3 contains 18 residues. The V gene's germline CDR1 is MNHEY and CDR2 SMNVEV (reference sequence). The chain's CDR3 is CASSEWVAGGPEYNEQFF. For the CDR3, the DNA is TGTGCCAGCAGTGAGTGGGTAGCGGGAGGGCCGGAGTACAATGAGCAGTTCTTC.

A word on this clonotype: One base separates it from a far larger clone, so it is likely a read error. This chain's CDR3 is CASGEGRSWNGYTF. CDR3 bases: TGTGCCAGCGGTGAAGGCAGGAGTTGGAATGGCTACACCTTC. The chain employs TRBV6-8 and TRBJ1-2; the D is unclear. The V end lost 8 bases, the J end lost 6 bases, and 19 bases lay between the germline ends. Germline CDR1 is MNHGY and CDR2 is SAAAGT. The CDR3 totals 14 residues.

This clonotype was observed a single time. V gene TRBV29-1 combines with J gene TRBJ2-1; D is undetermined. This CDR3 is built from 12 residues. V lost 1 base to trimming and J lost 7 bases, with 8 bases between them. Germline loops: CDR1 SQVTM, CDR2 ANQGSEA. The CDR3 bases are TGCAGCGTTGAAGCCGGATCAAATGAGCAGTTCTTC. This sequence encodes CSVEAGSNEQFF.

This clonotype was observed at least ten times. This rearrangement joins TRBV20-1 to TRBJ1-1; weak D call: TRBD1 (6 bases). The V end was cut by 6 bases, the J end by 7 bases, with 18 bases between. CDR3 size: 13 residues. CDR1 is DFQATT and CDR2 is SNEGSKA in the germline V gene (reference sequence). CDR3 in DNA: TGCAGTGCCAGCGGAGGGGGTACGGGTGAAGCTTTCTTT. This codes for CSASGGGTGEAFF.